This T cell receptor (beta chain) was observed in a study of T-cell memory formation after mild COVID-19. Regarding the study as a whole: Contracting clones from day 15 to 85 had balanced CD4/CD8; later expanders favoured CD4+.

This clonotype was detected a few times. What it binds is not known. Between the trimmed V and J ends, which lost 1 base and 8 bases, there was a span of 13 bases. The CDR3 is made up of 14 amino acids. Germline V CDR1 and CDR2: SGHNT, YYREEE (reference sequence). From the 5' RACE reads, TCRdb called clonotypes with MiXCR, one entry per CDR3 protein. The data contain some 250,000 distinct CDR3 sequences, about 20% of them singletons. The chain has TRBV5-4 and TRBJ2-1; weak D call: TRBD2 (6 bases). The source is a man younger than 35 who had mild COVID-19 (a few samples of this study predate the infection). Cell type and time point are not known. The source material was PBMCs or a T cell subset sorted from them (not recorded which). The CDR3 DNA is TGTGCCAGCAGCTTGTTAGGACTAACTGATGAGCAGTTCTTC. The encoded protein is CASSLLGLTDEQFF.